Listed below are T cell receptor beta chains from one sample, sequenced in a study of blood T cells in healthy people across ages. TCRdb re-derived calls from the 5' RACE reads in MiXCR, one entry per CDR3 protein. Here the sample spans 630,000 or so distinct CDR3 sequences, about 32% being singletons. The sample consisted of blood. Receptors originate from a woman of 80 years or more in good health. Both conserved end residues are part of each CDR3. A D gene is named only where the DNA matches it firmly. Some rows mark clone size as missing; the rest say once, few, many or name a class of expanded clone.

d_call,v_call,j_call,clone_size,cdr3_aa,cdr3_nt
-,TRBV7-3,TRBJ2-2,few,CASSLGGGHGELFF,TGTGCCAGCAGCCTCGGCGGGGGCCACGGGGAGCTGTTTTTT
-,TRBV30,TRBJ1-2,many,CAWIQGSGPDGYTF,TGTGCCTGGATACAAGGGAGTGGTCCGGATGGCTACACCTTC
-,TRBV4-2,TRBJ2-7,many,CASSHGAAGEEQYF,TGTGCCAGCAGCCACGGGGCGGCAGGGGAGGAGCAGTACTTC
-,TRBV7-2,TRBJ1-1,few,CASSPALNTEAFF,TGTGCCAGCAGCCCTGCATTGAACACTGAAGCTTTCTTT
-,TRBV29-1,TRBJ2-2,-,CSAGANTGELFF,TGCAGCGCAGGGGCGAACACCGGGGAGCTGTTTTTT
-,TRBV9,TRBJ2-4,many,CASSLTAGDRNIQYF,TGTGCCAGCAGCTTAACGGCCGGGGACCGAAACATTCAGTACTTC
-,TRBV3-1,TRBJ1-2,many,CASSQALTANYGYTF,TGTGCCAGCAGCCAAGCTCTTACAGCTAACTATGGCTACACCTTC
TRBD2,TRBV6-1,TRBJ2-1,many,CASNPPLAGGISSYNEQFF,TGTGCCAGCAATCCTCCGCTAGCGGGGGGCATCAGCTCCTACAATGAGCAGTTCTTC
-,TRBV3-1,TRBJ2-5,-,CASRILGETQYF,TGTGCCAGCAGAATCCTCGGAGAGACCCAGTACTTC
-,TRBV28,TRBJ1-2,few,CASSFSAGFSYGYTF,TGTGCCAGCAGTTTTTCGGCAGGGTTTAGCTATGGCTACACCTTC
-,TRBV28,TRBJ1-2,-,CASSRAMGGYGYTF,TGTGCCAGCAGTCGAGCCATGGGTGGCTATGGCTACACCTTC
-,TRBV9,TRBJ2-5,many,CASSVALGAQETQYF,TGTGCCAGCAGCGTAGCTTTAGGGGCCCAAGAGACCCAGTACTTC
TRBD1,TRBV27,TRBJ1-2,few,CASRRWTGGNYGYTF,TGTGCCAGCAGGCGATGGACAGGGGGCAACTATGGCTACACCTTC
TRBD2,TRBV7-9,TRBJ2-1,many,CASTPRTSENEQFF,TGTGCCAGCACCCCTAGGACTAGCGAGAATGAGCAGTTCTTC
-,TRBV5-6,TRBJ1-1,many,CASSYGRDTEAFF,TGTGCCAGCAGCTATGGCCGGGACACTGAAGCTTTCTTT
-,TRBV20-1,TRBJ2-6,-,CSASVGGARSGANVLTF,TGCAGTGCTAGTGTTGGGGGGGCGCGATCTGGGGCCAACGTCCTGACTTTC
-,TRBV7-8,TRBJ2-1,many,CASSTPRGLYNEQFF,TGTGCCAGCAGCACCCCACGGGGCCTCTACAATGAGCAGTTCTTC
-,TRBV7-9,TRBJ2-4,once,CASSALTAKNIQYF,TGTGCCAGCAGCGCCCTTACCGCCAAAAACATTCAGTACTTC
TRBD1,TRBV10-3,TRBJ2-1,many,CAISSTGGASNEQFF,TGTGCCATCAGTAGTACAGGGGGCGCTTCGAATGAGCAGTTCTTC
-,TRBV6-5,TRBJ2-3,-,CASSSPGDTDTQYF,TGTGCCAGCAGTTCTCCAGGGGACACAGATACGCAGTATTTT
TRBD2,TRBV4-1,TRBJ2-3,few,CASSLRTSGGPSTDTQYF,TGCGCCAGCAGCCTACGGACTAGCGGGGGGCCCAGCACAGATACGCAGTATTTT
TRBD2,TRBV7-8,TRBJ2-1,many,CASSLLGLAGVNEQFF,TGTGCCAGCAGCTTACTCGGTCTAGCGGGGGTCAATGAGCAGTTCTTC
TRBD1,TRBV7-8,TRBJ1-5,many,CASSSGQVSSPQHF,TGTGCCAGCAGCTCTGGACAGGTTTCATCGCCCCAGCATTTT
TRBD1,TRBV5-1,TRBJ1-2,many,CASSLSWQGVDGKTLNYGYTF,TGCGCCAGCAGCTTGAGCTGGCAGGGGGTCGACGGCAAGACACTTAACTATGGCTACACCTTC
TRBD2,TRBV4-1,TRBJ2-1,-,CASSPPASGTHYEQFF,TGCGCCAGCAGCCCCCCCGCTAGCGGAACCCACTATGAGCAGTTCTTC
TRBD1,TRBV14,TRBJ2-1,few,CASSPTLTGHNEQFF,TGTGCCAGCAGCCCAACCCTGACAGGGCACAATGAGCAGTTCTTC
-,TRBV6-1,TRBJ2-2,once,CASTGSGWGRNTGELFF,TGTGCCAGCACCGGGTCTGGGTGGGGCCGGAACACCGGGGAGCTGTTTTTT
-,TRBV7-2,TRBJ1-2,-,CASSPTDLNYGYTF,TGTGCCAGCAGCCCGACAGACCTAAACTATGGCTACACCTTC
-,TRBV7-9,TRBJ2-4,-,CAAAHRVRGKNIQYF,TGTGCAGCAGCTCATAGGGTTCGCGGAAAAAACATTCAGTACTTC
-,TRBV5-6,TRBJ2-7,many,CASRPDRRRDEQYF,TGTGCCAGCAGACCCGACCGGCGGAGGGACGAGCAGTACTTC
-,TRBV7-9,TRBJ2-1,-,CASQSGDISSYNEQFF,TGTGCCAGCCAAAGCGGTGACATAAGCTCCTACAATGAGCAGTTCTTC
-,TRBV12-3/TRBV12-4,TRBJ2-3,-,CASSLRADAQYF,TGTGCCAGCAGTCTGCGTGCGGATGCGCAGTATTTT
TRBD1,TRBV5-1,TRBJ2-7,many,CASSLSGTGLNEQYF,TGCGCCAGCAGCCTCTCCGGGACAGGGCTCAACGAGCAGTACTTC
-,TRBV6-5,TRBJ2-7,-,CASSGGRRGRNEQYF,TGTGCCAGCAGCGGGGGACGACGGGGGAGGAACGAGCAGTACTTC
-,TRBV3-1,TRBJ1-6,many,CASSQGLSGSPLHF,TGTGCCAGCAGCCAAGGGCTCTCCGGGTCACCCCTCCACTTT
-,TRBV11-2,TRBJ2-5,many,CASSPWGDSSETQYF,TGTGCCAGCAGCCCCTGGGGCGATTCTTCGGAGACCCAGTACTTC
TRBD1,TRBV5-6,TRBJ2-3,many,CASTLQGSTDTQYF,TGTGCCAGCACCCTACAGGGGTCCACAGATACGCAGTATTTT
TRBD1,TRBV6-6,TRBJ2-3,many,CASSYGDRVGNTQYF,TGTGCCAGCAGTTACGGCGACAGGGTGGGAAATACGCAGTATTTT
-,TRBV28,TRBJ2-1,few,CASLKGGAGYNEQFF,TGTGCCAGCCTAAAGGGGGGCGCGGGATACAATGAGCAGTTCTTC
TRBD1,TRBV11-2,TRBJ2-7,many,CASSSGGTGGKQYF,TGTGCCAGCAGTTCTGGAGGGACAGGGGGCAAACAGTACTTC
-,TRBV24-1,TRBJ2-3,many,CATSDGQLHTDTQYF,TGTGCCACCAGTGATGGCCAGCTGCACACAGATACGCAGTATTTT
-,TRBV6-2/TRBV6-3,TRBJ2-3,-,CASSYLSNTQYF,TGTGCCAGCAGTTACCTCTCCAATACGCAGTATTTT
-,TRBV12-3/TRBV12-4,TRBJ2-5,many,CASSRTRETQYF,TGTGCCAGCAGCCGGACTCGGGAGACCCAGTACTTC
-,TRBV5-6,TRBJ1-5,-,CASSLQGLHSNQPQHF,TGTGCCAGCAGCTTGCAGGGGCTACATAGCAATCAGCCCCAGCATTTT
-,TRBV5-6,TRBJ1-2,many,CASSGTLSAEAYGYTF,TGTGCCAGCAGCGGGACCCTCTCAGCAGAAGCTTATGGCTACACCTTC
TRBD2,TRBV20-1,TRBJ2-1,few,CSAVQSGGYNEQFF,TGCAGTGCTGTTCAGAGCGGGGGTTACAATGAGCAGTTCTTC
-,TRBV29-1,TRBJ1-2,-,CSVAEGSRGYTF,TGCAGCGTTGCTGAGGGGTCACGAGGCTACACCTTC
-,TRBV3-1,TRBJ2-3,-,CANSQVRPTDTQYF,TGTGCCAACAGCCAAGTGAGGCCCACAGATACGCAGTATTTT
TRBD2,TRBV7-2,TRBJ2-7,few,CASSLPSGVGNEQYF,TGTGCCAGCAGCTTGCCCAGCGGGGTGGGTAATGAGCAGTACTTC
-,TRBV6-5,TRBJ2-5,many,CASSYAQAQYF,TGTGCCAGCAGTTACGCCCAGGCACAGTACTTC
TRBD2,TRBV4-2,TRBJ2-1,-,CASSRYAERGGTNNEQFF,TGTGCCAGCAGCCGGTACGCTGAGCGGGGGGGAACTAACAATGAGCAGTTCTTC
TRBD1,TRBV3-1,TRBJ2-1,many,CASSQDRTGNLDEQFF,TGTGCCAGCAGCCAAGACAGGACAGGGAATTTGGATGAGCAGTTCTTC
-,TRBV15,TRBJ2-5,many,CATSRGGEYQETQYF,TGTGCCACCAGCAGAGGAGGGGAGTACCAAGAGACCCAGTACTTC
TRBD1,TRBV15,TRBJ1-1,-,CATSRPDRATEAFF,TGTGCCACCAGCAGACCCGACAGGGCCACTGAAGCTTTCTTT
-,TRBV4-2,TRBJ1-1,few,CASSQDRDFTEAFF,TGTGCCAGCAGCCAAGATAGGGATTTCACTGAAGCTTTCTTT
TRBD1,TRBV10-2,TRBJ2-7,-,CASSVTGTEAYEQYF,TGCGCCAGCAGTGTTACCGGGACAGAGGCCTACGAGCAGTACTTC
-,TRBV21-1,TRBJ1-5,few,CASSKDRSGKHQPQHF,TGTGCCAGCAGCAAAGATCGATCAGGGAAGCATCAGCCCCAGCATTTT
TRBD1,TRBV18,TRBJ1-5,few,CASSLDRDNQPQHF,TGTGCCAGCTCACTAGACAGGGACAATCAGCCCCAGCATTTT
-,TRBV19,TRBJ2-1,many,CASMARPPRNEQFF,TGTGCCAGTATGGCAAGACCCCCTAGGAATGAGCAGTTCTTC